A selection of T cell receptor beta chains follows, all from one sample in a study of T cells in Graves' hyperthyroidism and ophthalmopathy. Each CDR3 protein gets one entry after TCRdb re-called the multiplex PCR reads with MiXCR. This sample has a few hundred thousand distinct CDR3 sequences, with less than 20% found just once. The sequenced sample consisted of blood. The receptors were gathered from a woman aged 18-29 years with Graves' hyperthyroidism. Both conserved end residues are part of each CDR3.

CDR3: CASSDRGLANEKLFF
V: TRBV2

CDR3: CASSLGPPGQGSTGELFF
V: TRBV7-8

CDR3: CASSPVDIRVGTEAFF
V: TRBV18

CDR3: CASTPGAGGYEQYF
V: TRBV27

CDR3: CASSTRTGMTGELFF
V: TRBV9

CDR3: CASSFGLRGNTIYF
V: TRBV12-3/TRBV12-4

CDR3: CASSQDLHQETQYF
V: TRBV4-2

CDR3: CVLGGVGFF
V: TRBV12-3/TRBV12-4

CDR3: CASSLLGVGGELFF
V: TRBV7-9

CDR3: CASGPAVSYNEQFF
V: TRBV11-1

CDR3: CASSLVGSAGGGPDTQYF
V: TRBV5-1

CDR3: CASSQRSTGRWSGNTIYF
V: TRBV3-1

CDR3: CASSQDGIRDEQFF
V: TRBV14

CDR3: CASSLRLAAVPGELFF
V: TRBV12-3/TRBV12-4

CDR3: CASSSLGGRQNEQFF
V: TRBV7-9

CDR3: CASSLVRGGLTGELFF
V: TRBV11-1

CDR3: CASSSLNRATRETQYF
V: TRBV7-9

CDR3: CSAQPGAGSPLHF
V: TRBV20-1

CDR3: CASSLAGGQGDNEQFF
V: TRBV7-6

CDR3: CASRPEGLAEQETQYF
V: TRBV5-4

CDR3: CAWTGSHLGFQETQYF
V: TRBV30

CDR3: CASSPGGFSGLAGWSSYNEQFF
V: TRBV11-2

CDR3: CATSAGDRGTQYF
V: TRBV24-1

CDR3: CASSVGGADTQYF
V: TRBV9

CDR3: CASSWVSGQGARNEQYF
V: TRBV5-1

CDR3: CASSYPGLAGVGADTQYF
V: TRBV7-6

CDR3: CASSLGGMRIRFNYGYTF
V: TRBV12-3/TRBV12-4

CDR3: CSASRQGQETQYF
V: TRBV20-1

CDR3: CASSQGTREAFF
V: TRBV3-1

CDR3: CASRRSGQGFYEQYF
V: TRBV11-1

CDR3: CASSLRAGGNTDTQYF
V: TRBV12-3/TRBV12-4

CDR3: CASSTLLAASTNTQYF
V: TRBV12-3/TRBV12-4

CDR3: CASISRLGVFSEQFF
V: TRBV7-2

CDR3: CSARVWGLAGEGYNEQFF
V: TRBV20-1

CDR3: CATSATGSSTDTQYF
V: TRBV24-1

CDR3: CASSEGAHETQYF
V: TRBV2

CDR3: CSVGRGSDYGYTF
V: TRBV29-1

CDR3: CATGSKGALETQYF
V: TRBV24-1

CDR3: CASSSPDRAENTGELFF
V: TRBV7-9

CDR3: CASSPTGESQPQHF
V: TRBV12-3/TRBV12-4

CDR3: CASSLLVGAYEQYF
V: TRBV5-1

CDR3: CASSESLSQETQYF
V: TRBV10-1

CDR3: CASSLEGYEQFF
V: TRBV7-3

CDR3: CASSRNPPNGQGARDIYNEQFF
V: TRBV2

CDR3: CASSGTWNTGELFF
V: TRBV6-1

CDR3: CASRPGGAKETQYF
V: TRBV5-8

CDR3: CAISESGQGIHTF
V: TRBV10-3

CDR3: CASSPYLTATTYEQYF
V: TRBV9

CDR3: CASSQIQGAGSIADTQYF
V: TRBV3-1

CDR3: CSATVGLSSYNEQFF
V: TRBV20-1

CDR3: CSAKTDRLNEQFF
V: TRBV20-1

CDR3: CASGLISGTQYF
V: TRBV12-5

CDR3: CSARDRLGTGDGYGYTF
V: TRBV20-1

CDR3: CASRQIMTVNYGYTF
V: TRBV5-5

CDR3: CASRSEVAGNEQFF
V: TRBV5-8

CDR3: CASSPGTGGEKLFF
V: TRBV6-1

CDR3: CSARGLAGGNSYNEQFF
V: TRBV20-1

CDR3: CSARDWSGVNTDTQYF
V: TRBV20-1

CDR3: CASSLTTGQDTQYF
V: TRBV11-3

CDR3: CASSPPGRSNTEAFF
V: TRBV7-8